One and the same sample provided the 2 T cell receptor beta chains below, sequenced in a study of T cells after posttransplantation cyclophosphamide. Only in-frame clones appear in the TCRdb table, and some are missing; sequencing was by immunoSEQ multiplex PCR. The sample holds around 35,000 clones, and no clone turns up only once. Sequenced: PBMCs. Source of these receptors: a man under 40 in good health and a related stem cell transplant donor.

There are many counts of this clone. The V call is TRBV18, the J call TRBJ1-2; D perhaps matches TRBD1 (5 bases). CDR1 KGHSH and CDR2 LQKENI come from the germline V gene. The CDR3 totals 15 residues. V was trimmed by 8 bases and J by 5 bases, leaving 21 bases between them. Written as DNA, the CDR3 is TGTGCCAGCACAACCGGCGCCGGGGGAGGGTATGGCTACACCTTC. Its protein is CASTTGAGGGYGYTF. Filled out from reference TRBV18 and TRBJ1-2, the complete variable domain reads NAGVMQNPRHLVRRRGQEARLRCSPMKGHSHVYWYRQLPEEGLKFMVYLQKENIIDESGMPKERFSAEFPKEGPSILRIQQVVRGDSAAYFCASTTGAGGGYGYTFGSGTRLTVV.

This clone was recorded many times. This chain links TRBV5-4 with TRBJ2-3; 9 bases align to TRBD2. CDR3 length: 17 amino acids. In germline, CDR1 is SGHNT, CDR2 YYREEE (reference sequence). Unmatched junction bases numbered 9, after V lost 0 bases and J lost 4 bases. CDR3 in amino acids: CASSLVAGRGGADTQYF. CDR3 sequence (DNA): TGTGCCAGCAGCTTGGTGGCCGGGCGGGGGGGCGCAGATACGCAGTATTTT.